The 4 T cell receptor beta chains below come from one sample, sequenced in a study of HIV-infected patients and healthy controls. All unsorted peripheral T cells were captured because whole blood was used without fractionation. Alpha and beta constant-region primers primed reverse transcription of around 500 ng RNA. Using multiplexing indices, alpha and beta chain libraries were generated apart by chain-specific third strand synthesis. TCRdb itself ran the 5' RACE reads through MiXCR, one entry per CDR3 protein. The sample records 15,000 to 20,000 distinct CDR3 sequences, approximately 9.6% being singletons. The source material was blood. These receptors all come from an adult in good health.

V and J are TRBV6-4 and TRBJ2-5, with TRBD1 matching 12 bases. V shed 3 bases, J shed 5 bases, and the junction held 4 bases outside the gene matches. Per germline, CDR1 MRHNA and CDR2 SNTAGT. This CDR3 is built from 15 residues. The CDR3 spells CASSEGTGGAETQYF. In DNA, the CDR3 is TGTGCCAGCAGTGAGGGGACAGGGGGCGCGGAGACCCAGTACTTC.

The genes are TRBV5-1 and TRBJ2-7; D perhaps matches TRBD1 (6 bases). This CDR3 has 13 amino acids. Germline V gene sequence: CDR1 SGHRS, CDR2 YFSETQ. V shed 9 bases and J shed 3 bases, with 16 bases lying between them. The CDR3 here is CATRRQDRYEQYF. The CDR3 nucleotides are TGCGCCACCCGAAGACAGGATCGCTACGAGCAGTACTTC.

This clonotype is labeled medium-sized. The V call is TRBV12-3 or TRBV12-4, the J call TRBJ2-5; no definite D call. The CDR3 length is 13 residues. Trimming pared 3 bases from V and 3 bases from J, leaving 8 bases between. The CDR3 DNA follows: TGTGCCAGCAGTTTGGCAGCCAAAGAGACCCAGTACTTC. It encodes CASSLAAKETQYF.

This clonotype has ten or more counts. The chain couples TRBV10-3 to TRBJ1-2; 9 nucleotides agree with TRBD1. The V and J ends lost 11 bases and 3 bases, in that order; junction bases with no gene match: 7. This CDR3 has 13 residues. In germline, CDR1 is ENHRY, CDR2 SYGVKD. The CDR3 spells CAVQGAADYGYTF. In nucleotides, the CDR3 is TGTGCCGTACAGGGGGCGGCGGACTATGGCTACACCTTC.